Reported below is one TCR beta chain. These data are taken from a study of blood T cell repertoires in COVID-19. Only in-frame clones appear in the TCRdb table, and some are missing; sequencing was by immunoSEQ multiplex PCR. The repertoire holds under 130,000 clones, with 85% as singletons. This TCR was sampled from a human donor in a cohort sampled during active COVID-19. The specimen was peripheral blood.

In DNA form, the CDR3 reads TGTGCCAGCTCACCAACGGGGGGCGTCGGTGAAAAACTGTTTTTT. It codes for CASSPTGGVGEKLFF. The chain links TRBV18 to TRBJ1-4, with D maybe TRBD1 (6 bases). This CDR3 comprises 15 residues. Trimming took 2 bases from V and 7 from J, leaving 14 bases between them. Germline CDR1 is KGHSH and CDR2 is LQKENI. Complete variable domain (other parts from reference TRBV18 and TRBJ1-4): NAGVMQNPRHLVRRRGQEARLRCSPMKGHSHVYWYRQLPEEGLKFMVYLQKENIIDESGMPKERFSAEFPKEGPSILRIQQVVRGDSAAYFCASSPTGGVGEKLFFGSGTQLSVL.